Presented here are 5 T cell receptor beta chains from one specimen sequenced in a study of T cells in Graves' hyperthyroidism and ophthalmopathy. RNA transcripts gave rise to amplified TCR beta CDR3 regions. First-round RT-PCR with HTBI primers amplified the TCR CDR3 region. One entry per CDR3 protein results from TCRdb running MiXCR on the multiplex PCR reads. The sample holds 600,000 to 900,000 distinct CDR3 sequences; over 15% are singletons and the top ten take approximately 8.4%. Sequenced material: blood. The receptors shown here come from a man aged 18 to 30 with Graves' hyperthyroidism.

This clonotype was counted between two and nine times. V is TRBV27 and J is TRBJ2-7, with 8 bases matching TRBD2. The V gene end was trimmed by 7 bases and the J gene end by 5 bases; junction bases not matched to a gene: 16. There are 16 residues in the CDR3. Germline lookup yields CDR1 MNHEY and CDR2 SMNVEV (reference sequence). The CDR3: CASTTKRGQGSHEQYF. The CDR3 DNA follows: TGTGCCAGCACCACCAAGCGGGGGCAGGGGAGCCACGAGCAGTACTTC.

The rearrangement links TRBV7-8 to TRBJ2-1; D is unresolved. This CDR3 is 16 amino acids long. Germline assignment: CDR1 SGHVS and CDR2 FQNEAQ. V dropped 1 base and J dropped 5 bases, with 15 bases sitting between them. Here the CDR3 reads CASSLGPRDINNEQFF. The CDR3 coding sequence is TGTGCCAGCAGCTTAGGCCCCCGTGACATAAACAATGAGCAGTTCTTC.

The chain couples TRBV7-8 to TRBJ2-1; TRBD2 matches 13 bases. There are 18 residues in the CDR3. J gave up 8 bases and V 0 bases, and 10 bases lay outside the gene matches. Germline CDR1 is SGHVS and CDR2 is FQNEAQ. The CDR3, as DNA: TGTGCCAGCAGCTTAGCCTCGACTAGCGGGAGGTCTTCCGATGAGCAGTTCTTC. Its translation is CASSLASTSGRSSDEQFF.

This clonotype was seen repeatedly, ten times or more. CDR3 region: CSARERDETQYF. CDR3 bases: TGCAGTGCTAGAGAACGGGATGAGACCCAGTACTTC. This rearrangement joins TRBV20-1 to TRBJ2-5; D may be TRBD2 (5 bases). From germline, CDR1 is DFQATT and CDR2 SNEGSKA (reference sequence). This CDR3 has 12 amino acids. V lost 0 bases, J lost 5 bases, and 7 bases lay in between.

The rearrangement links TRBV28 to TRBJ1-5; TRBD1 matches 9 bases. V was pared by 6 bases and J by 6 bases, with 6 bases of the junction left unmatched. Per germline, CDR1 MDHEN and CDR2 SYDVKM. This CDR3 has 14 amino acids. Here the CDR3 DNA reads TGTGCCAGCAGATCCGGGACAGGGTCTCAGCCCCAGCATTTT. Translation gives CASRSGTGSQPQHF. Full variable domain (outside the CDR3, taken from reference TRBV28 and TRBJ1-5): DVKVTQSSRYLVKRTGEKVFLECVQDMDHENMFWYRQDPGLGLRLIYFSYDVKMKEKGDIPEGYSVSREKKERFSLILESASTNQTSMYLCASRSGTGSQPQHFGDGTRLSIL.